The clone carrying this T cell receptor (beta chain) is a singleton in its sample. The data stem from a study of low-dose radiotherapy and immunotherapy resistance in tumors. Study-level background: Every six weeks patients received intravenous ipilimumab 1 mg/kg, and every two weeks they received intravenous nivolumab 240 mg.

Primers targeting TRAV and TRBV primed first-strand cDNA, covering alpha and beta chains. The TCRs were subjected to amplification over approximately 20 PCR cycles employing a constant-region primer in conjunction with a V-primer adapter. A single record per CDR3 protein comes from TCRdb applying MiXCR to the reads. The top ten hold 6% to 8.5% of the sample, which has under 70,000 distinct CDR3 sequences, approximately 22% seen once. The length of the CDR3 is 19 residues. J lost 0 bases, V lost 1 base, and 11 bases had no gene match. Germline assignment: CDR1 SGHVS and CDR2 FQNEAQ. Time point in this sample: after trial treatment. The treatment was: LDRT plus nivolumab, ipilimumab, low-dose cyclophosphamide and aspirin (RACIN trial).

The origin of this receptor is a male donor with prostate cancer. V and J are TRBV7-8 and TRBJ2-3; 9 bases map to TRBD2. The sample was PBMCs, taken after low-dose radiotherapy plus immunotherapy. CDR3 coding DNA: TGTGCCAGCAGCTTAGAGACTAGCGGAGCGTTCCCAAGCACAGATACGCAGTATTTT. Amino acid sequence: CASSLETSGAFPSTDTQYF.